A selection of T cell receptor beta chains follows, all from one sample in a study of beta chain features in type 1 diabetes. TCRdb's table, derived via immunoSEQ multiplex PCR, lists solely in-frame clones and lacks some. The sample includes fewer than 250,000 clones, under 70% of them seen just once. The source material was naive CD4+ T cells from blood. The receptors shown here come from a man aged 25 to 40 in good health. Both conserved end residues are part of each CDR3. The D gene is left open where the match is weak. Expanded clones get a size class; other rows say once, few or many, or leave the size out.

v_gene	d_gene	j_gene	abundance	CDR3nt	CDR3aa
TRBV7-2	-	TRBJ2-5	-	TGTGCCAGCAGCTTAGGGGACACTGCTAGTGAGACCCAGTACTTC	CASSLGDTASETQYF
TRBV29-1	-	TRBJ2-3	-	TGCAGCGTTGCAGGGATTACCACAGATACGCAGTATTTT	CSVAGITTDTQYF
TRBV29-1	-	TRBJ2-3	once	TGCAGCGTTCGTGGCACAGATACGCAGTATTTT	CSVRGTDTQYF
TRBV14	-	TRBJ2-5	few	TGTGCCAGCAGCCAGGGCCAAGAGACCCAGTACTTC	CASSQGQETQYF
TRBV7-9	-	TRBJ2-1	-	TGTGCCAGCAGCGGCCTGACCCCGAGCTCCTACAATGAGCAGTTCTTC	CASSGLTPSSYNEQFF
TRBV13	-	TRBJ1-2	-	TGTGCCAGCAGCTTACCTCCCTTAGACCATGGCTACACCTTC	CASSLPPLDHGYTF
TRBV7-9	-	TRBJ2-1	-	TGTGCCAGCAGCTCCTCCGGGACGCATCGGCATGAGCAGTTCTTC	CASSSSGTHRHEQFF
TRBV9	-	TRBJ2-2	once	TGTGCCAGCAGAGGAGCTAGAGGCACCGGGGAGCTGTTTTTT	CASRGARGTGELFF
TRBV13	-	TRBJ2-1	-	TGTGCCAGCAGCTCAGACATATACAATGAGCAGTTCTTC	CASSSDIYNEQFF
TRBV29-1	TRBD1	TRBJ2-3	-	TGCAGCGTCTACTACAGGGGCCACCCTCCGAGGAATACGCAGTATTTT	CSVYYRGHPPRNTQYF
TRBV13	-	TRBJ2-5	once	TGTGCCAGCAGCCCGACAGCTCAAGAGACCCAGTACTTC	CASSPTAQETQYF
TRBV30	-	TRBJ2-1	-	TGTGCCTGGAGGGGGTACAATGAGCAGTTCTTC	CAWRGYNEQFF
TRBV30	-	TRBJ2-5	few	TGTGCCTGGAGCCTAGGGCAGACCCAGTACTTC	CAWSLGQTQYF
TRBV29-1	-	TRBJ2-1	-	TGCAGCGTTGAAGGATACGCCAATGAGCAGTTCTTC	CSVEGYANEQFF
TRBV9	TRBD2	TRBJ2-3	-	TGTGCCAGCAGCGTAGGTATAGCGGGAGGCACAGATACGCAGTATTTT	CASSVGIAGGTDTQYF
TRBV13	TRBD2	TRBJ2-3	-	TGTGCCAGCAACTCCCCCCGACTAGCGGGGGTCACAGATACGCAGTATTTT	CASNSPRLAGVTDTQYF